Listed below are T cell receptor beta chains from one sample, sequenced in a study of blood T cell repertoires in COVID-19. TCRdb keeps only in-frame clones here, not all; method: immunoSEQ multiplex PCR. The sample has 300,000 or so clones; more than 75% are singletons. Material: peripheral blood. The receptor source for this set is a man in his 70s with acute or convalescent COVID-19. The CDR3 runs from the conserved cysteine through the conserved F or W. A D gene is named only where the DNA matches it firmly. Only some rows state a clone size, as once, few, many or a class for expanded clones.

j_gene	abundance	v_gene	d_gene	CDR3aa	CDR3nt
TRBJ2-7	.	TRBV7-9	.	CASSSGLYYEQYF	TGTGCCAGCAGCTCGGGACTTTACTACGAGCAGTACTTC
TRBJ2-1	few	TRBV30	TRBD2	CAWTGGGYNEQFF	TGTGCCTGGACCGGCGGGGGTTACAATGAGCAGTTCTTC
TRBJ2-1	.	TRBV19	TRBD2	CASSSGLAGEDEQFF	TGTGCCAGTAGTTCGGGACTAGCGGGAGAAGATGAGCAGTTCTTC
TRBJ2-2	.	TRBV6-5	TRBD1	CASRGQGDTGELFF	TGTGCCAGCAGGGGACAGGGGGACACCGGGGAGCTGTTTTTT
TRBJ2-3	few	TRBV3-1/TRBV3-2	TRBD2	CASSQDWLAGGIRRYF	TGTGCCAGCAGCCAAGACTGGCTAGCGGGGGGTATTCGCCGGTATTTT
TRBJ1-5	.	TRBV7-8	.	CASSLADSRNQPQHF	TGTGCCAGCAGCTTAGCCGACAGCCGCAATCAGCCCCAGCATTTT
TRBJ2-1	.	TRBV5-4	TRBD2	CASSLVLAGYNEQFF	TGTGCCAGCAGCTTGGTACTAGCGGGCTACAATGAGCAGTTCTTC
TRBJ2-7	.	TRBV6-1	.	CASSDQYTGNEQYF	TGTGCCAGCAGTGACCAGTACACAGGGAATGAGCAGTACTTC
TRBJ1-5	.	TRBV5-1	.	CASSLDSDQPQHF	TGCGCCAGCAGCTTGGACAGTGATCAGCCCCAGCATTTT
TRBJ2-3	.	TRBV29-1	.	CSVAKGGMDTDTQYF	TGCAGCGTTGCAAAAGGGGGAATGGACACAGATACGCAGTATTTT
TRBJ2-7	.	TRBV18	.	CASSGRVGPYEQYF	TGTGCCAGCTCCGGCAGGGTAGGACCCTACGAGCAGTACTTC
TRBJ2-3	.	TRBV2	.	CASSEEADTQYF	TGTGCCAGCAGTGAGGAGGCAGATACGCAGTATTTT
TRBJ2-5	few	TRBV5-8	TRBD2	CASSPGLAGQETQYF	TGTGCCAGCAGCCCGGGACTAGCGGGGCAAGAGACCCAGTACTTC
TRBJ1-4	.	TRBV3-1/TRBV3-2	TRBD1	CASSQEKTGRDEKLFF	TGTGCCAGCAGCCAGGAAAAGACAGGGCGGGATGAAAAACTGTTTTTT
TRBJ2-7	few	TRBV5-1	TRBD1	CASSAGTGETEQYF	TGCGCCAGCAGCGCCGGGACAGGGGAAACCGAGCAGTACTTC
TRBJ2-5	.	TRBV6-5	TRBD2	CASSYSGREGRETQYF	TGTGCCAGCAGTTACTCCGGGAGGGAGGGTCGAGAGACCCAGTACTTC
TRBJ1-1	.	TRBV6-2/TRBV6-3	TRBD1	CASSNRPGTGEGTEAFF	TGTGCCAGCAGTAACCGACCAGGGACAGGGGAAGGCACTGAAGCTTTCTTT
TRBJ2-1	few	TRBV7-3	TRBD2	CASSLTSPRGLAVYNEQFF	TGTGCCAGCAGCTTAACGTCACCCCGGGGACTAGCGGTCTACAATGAGCAGTTCTTC
TRBJ2-7	.	TRBV2	.	CASSAFGGYEQYF	TGTGCCAGCAGTGCCTTCGGGGGCTACGAGCAGTACTTC
TRBJ2-1	.	TRBV6-2/TRBV6-3	TRBD1	CASSYLGTGQYNEQFF	TGTGCCAGCAGTTACCTGGGGACAGGCCAATACAATGAGCAGTTCTTC
TRBJ2-1	.	TRBV30	.	CAWSVTSVYEQFF	TGTGCCTGGAGTGTAACCAGTGTCTATGAGCAGTTCTTC
TRBJ2-1	.	TRBV30	TRBD2	CAWQPLAGPYNEQFF	TGTGCCTGGCAACCTCTAGCGGGACCCTACAATGAGCAGTTCTTC
TRBJ2-1	.	TRBV29-1	.	CSVVGVKVDNEQFF	TGCAGCGTTGTAGGGGTTAAAGTCGACAATGAGCAGTTCTTC
TRBJ2-7	few	TRBV4-2	.	CASSQVGGFNEQYF	TGTGCCAGCAGCCAAGTAGGGGGTTTTAACGAGCAGTACTTC
TRBJ2-5	.	TRBV23-1	.	CASGRGEKETQYF	TGCGCCAGCGGCCGGGGAGAGAAAGAGACCCAGTACTTC
TRBJ1-2	few	TRBV19	TRBD1	CASRRTADRDYGYTF	TGTGCCAGTAGGAGAACCGCCGACAGGGACTATGGCTACACCTTC
TRBJ1-3	.	TRBV6-2/TRBV6-3	.	CASSYSAGSTIYF	TGTGCCAGCAGTTACTCTGCGGGTAGCACCATATATTTT
TRBJ2-2	.	TRBV3-1/TRBV3-2	.	CASSSQVTGELFF	TGTGCCAGCAGCTCACAGGTCACCGGGGAGCTGTTTTTT
TRBJ1-2	.	TRBV29-1	TRBD1	CSVEVLRQGAWGGYTF	TGCAGCGTTGAAGTTCTCCGTCAGGGGGCGTGGGGTGGCTACACCTTC
TRBJ1-4	once	TRBV11-2	.	CASSLYLAPEEKLFF	TGTGCCAGCAGCTTATATCTAGCCCCAGAAGAAAAACTGTTTTTT
TRBJ2-5	.	TRBV9	.	CASSAMWGGYQETQYF	TGTGCCAGCAGCGCCATGTGGGGGGGCTACCAAGAGACCCAGTACTTC
TRBJ2-7	few	TRBV11-2	.	CASSLGSLNTYEQYF	TGTGCCAGCAGCTTAGGAAGCCTGAATACCTACGAGCAGTACTTC
TRBJ2-7	once	TRBV7-2	.	CASSLSGGEIGYEQYF	TGTGCCAGCAGCTTATCTGGGGGCGAAATAGGATACGAGCAGTACTTC
TRBJ2-2	.	TRBV5-4	.	CASSSARGTGELFF	TGTGCCAGCAGCTCCGCCCGGGGGACCGGGGAGCTGTTTTTT
TRBJ2-3	.	TRBV20-1	.	CSASVGWGPGRIDTQYF	TGCAGTGCTAGTGTTGGTTGGGGCCCCGGACGAATAGATACGCAGTATTTT
TRBJ1-3	.	TRBV19	.	CASGDRADGTIYF	TGTGCCAGTGGAGACAGAGCCGACGGCACCATATATTTT
TRBJ2-7	few	TRBV7-8	TRBD1	CASSLVGTGVYEQYF	TGTGCCAGCAGCTTAGTAGGGACAGGGGTCTACGAGCAGTACTTC
TRBJ1-1	.	TRBV7-6	.	CASSLSRMNTEAFF	TGTGCCAGCAGCTTAAGCAGGATGAACACTGAAGCTTTCTTT
TRBJ1-5	.	TRBV7-3	.	CASSLVGCVRASNQPQHF	TGTGCCAGCAGCTTAGTCGGTTGCGTCAGGGCCAGCAATCAGCCCCAGCATTTT
TRBJ1-2	.	TRBV7-2	TRBD1	CASSRPGQEGGGYTF	TGTGCCAGCAGCCGGCCGGGACAGGAAGGGGGTGGCTACACCTTC
TRBJ2-5	few	TRBV7-2	.	CASSFAGGGGGETQYF	TGTGCCAGCAGCTTTGCCGGTGGCGGGGGCGGAGAGACCCAGTACTTC
TRBJ2-3	.	TRBV3-1/TRBV3-2	.	CASSQDGGNTQYF	TGTGCCAGCAGCCAAGATGGAGGGAATACGCAGTATTTT
TRBJ2-5	.	TRBV19	TRBD1	CASSEGQGLPETQYF	TGTGCCAGCAGCGAGGGACAGGGTCTTCCAGAGACCCAGTACTTC